Presented here are 9 T cell receptor beta chains from one specimen sequenced in a study of CD8 T cells in ankylosing spondylitis. The study, taken as a whole, reports: What appeared characteristic of ankylosing spondylitis blood was a TCR beta motif of under 10 highly homologous variants.

Their target antigens are unknown. MiXCR was run by TCRdb on the 5' RACE reads, yielding one entry per CDR3 protein. The sample lists more than 300,000 distinct CDR3 sequences, 6.5% to 10% occurring once. Sequenced input: blood, either unsorted or a sorted T cell fraction (not recorded which). These receptors were taken from a male donor with ankylosing spondylitis.

Only a few counts were recorded for this clonotype. This chain links TRBV29-1 with TRBJ2-3; 12 positions match TRBD2. The V gene end was trimmed by 6 bases and the J gene end by 3 bases; junction bases not matched to a gene: 1. Germline CDR1 reads SQVTM; CDR2 reads ANQGSEA. The CDR3 has 13 residues. CDR3 protein: CSVGTSGTDTQYF. The CDR3 bases are TGCAGCGTAGGGACTAGCGGGACAGATACGCAGTATTTT.

The count of this clonotype is one. A much more abundant neighbour one base away suggests this may be a read error. J is TRBJ2-6 and V is TRBV5-1, with unresolved D. Germline CDR1 SGHRS, CDR2 YFSETQ. The CDR3 runs to 14 residues. The DNA of the CDR3 is TGCGCCAGCAGGGAGAACTCTGGGACCAACGTCCTGACTTTC. Protein product: CASRENSGTNVLTF.

This clonotype was picked up many times. This chain joins TRBV20-1 and TRBJ1-1, with 7 bases that match TRBD1. The V gene's germline CDR1 is DFQATT and CDR2 SNEGSKA (reference sequence). V was clipped by 6 bases and J by 10 bases; unmatched bases: 11. This CDR3 has 12 amino acids. CDR3 coding DNA: TGCAGTGCCCGGGACAGCTCTTTGGCAGCTTTCTTT. It translates to CSARDSSLAAFF.

In this sample, this clonotype turned up many times. The genes are TRBV7-3 and TRBJ2-6; perhaps TRBD1 as D (6 bases). The length of the CDR3 is 15 residues. V lost 5 bases to trimming and J lost 8 bases, with 16 bases between them. Germline V gives CDR1 SGHTA, CDR2 FQGTGA. In DNA form, the CDR3 reads TGTGCCAGCAGCCGAGGGCCAGGGGAGACCAACGTCCTGACTTTC. Amino acids: CASSRGPGETNVLTF.

The chain has TRBV12-3 or TRBV12-4 and TRBJ2-7, with no clear D. The CDR3 runs 13 residues. Trimming took 6 bases from V and 9 from J, leaving 18 bases between them. In nucleotides, the CDR3 is TGTGCCAGCAGCCCACAAGGGTCCTTAAGGCAGTACTTC. Protein product: CASSPQGSLRQYF.

The chain uses TRBV5-1 and TRBJ2-7, with 8 bases aligning to TRBD1. The CDR3 contains 15 residues. The germline V gene encodes CDR1 SGHRS and CDR2 YFSETQ. V lost 4 bases to trimming and J lost 2 bases; unmatched junction nucleotides: 8. The CDR3 region is CASSTGQGGPYEQYF. CDR3 in DNA: TGCGCCAGCAGCACCGGACAGGGTGGGCCCTACGAGCAGTACTTC.

The genes are TRBV5-5 and TRBJ2-3; the D call may be TRBD1 or TRBD2 (5 bases each). The germline V gene encodes CDR1 SGHKS and CDR2 YYEKEE (reference sequence). The CDR3 contains 15 residues. The V end was cut by 7 bases, the J end by 2 bases, with 17 bases between. The CDR3 spells CASLIPRGDTDTQYF. The CDR3 DNA reads TGTGCCAGCCTTATCCCCCGGGGCGACACAGATACGCAGTATTTT.

This clonotype was seen more than once but under ten times. The gene calls are TRBV10-3 and TRBJ2-3; maybe TRBD1 (6 bases). Per germline, CDR1 ENHRY and CDR2 SYGVKD. This CDR3 has 14 amino acids. Trimming shortened V by 2 bases and J by 3 bases, and 9 bases separated the two germline ends. This CDR3 is CAISEGRGTDTQYF. The DNA for the CDR3 is TGTGCCATCAGTGAGGGCAGGGGTACAGATACGCAGTATTTT.

This clonotype has ten or more counts. The chain joins TRBV5-1 to TRBJ1-2, with 10 bases fitting TRBD1. The CDR3 runs 15 residues. Trimming removed 4 bases from V and 8 bases from J; junction bases left unmatched: 11. Germline CDR1 and CDR2: SGHRS and YFSETQ. This CDR3 reads CASSLSGTGALGYTF. CDR3 coding DNA: TGCGCCAGCAGCCTAAGCGGGACAGGGGCCTTAGGCTACACCTTC.